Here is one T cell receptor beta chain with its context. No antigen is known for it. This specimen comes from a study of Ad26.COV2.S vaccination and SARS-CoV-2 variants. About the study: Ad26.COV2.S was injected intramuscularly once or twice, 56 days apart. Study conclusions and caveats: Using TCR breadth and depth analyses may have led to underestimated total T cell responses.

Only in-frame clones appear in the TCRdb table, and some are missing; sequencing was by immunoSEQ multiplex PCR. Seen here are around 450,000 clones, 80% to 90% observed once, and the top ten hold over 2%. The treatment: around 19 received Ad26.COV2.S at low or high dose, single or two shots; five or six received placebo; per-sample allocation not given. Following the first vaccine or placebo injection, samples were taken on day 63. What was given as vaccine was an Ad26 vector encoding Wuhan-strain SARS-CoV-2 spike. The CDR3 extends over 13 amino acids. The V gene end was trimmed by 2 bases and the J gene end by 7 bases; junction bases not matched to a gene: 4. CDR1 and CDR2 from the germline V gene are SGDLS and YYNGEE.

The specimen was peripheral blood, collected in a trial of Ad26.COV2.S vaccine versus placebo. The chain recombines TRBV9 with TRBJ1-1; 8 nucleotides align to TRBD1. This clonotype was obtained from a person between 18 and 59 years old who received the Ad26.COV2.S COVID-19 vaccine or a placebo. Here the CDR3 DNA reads TGTGCCAGCAGCGTTCAACAGGGGGATGAAGCTTTCTTT. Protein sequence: CASSVQQGDEAFF.